The 27 T cell receptor beta chains presented below share a single source sample, sequenced in a study of shared clonotypes between healthy human individuals. Assay used: immunoSEQ multiplex PCR; TCRdb lists only in-frame clones, some missing. This table holds hundreds of thousands of clones, about 85% found once. Sequencing was done on a sample of PBMCs. The receptors come from a woman aged 40 to 50 in good health. Some clones in this sample may be carry-over from other donors' samples.

V and J are TRBV18 and TRBJ2-7; 7 nucleotides align to TRBD2. Germline values: CDR1 KGHSH, CDR2 LQKENI. The CDR3 is 15 residues long. V was clipped by 3 bases and J by 6 bases; unmatched bases: 11. For the CDR3, the DNA is TGTGCCAGCTCACCCGGACTAGATGCGAAGAGCGAGCAGTACTTC. Its translation: CASSPGLDAKSEQYF.

The rearrangement uses TRBV27 and TRBJ1-1; a possible D gene is TRBD1 (5 bases). Germline V CDR1 and CDR2: MNHEY, SMNVEV (reference sequence). Between the trimmed V and J ends, which lost 6 bases and 10 bases, there was a span of 18 bases. This CDR3 has 13 amino acids. The CDR3 bases are TGTGCCAGCAGCCGGGACTTCCTCGGCCTAGCTTTCTTT. Translating it yields CASSRDFLGLAFF.

The chain couples TRBV29-1 to TRBJ1-2; TRBD1 is a possible D gene (5 bases). This CDR3 contains 14 residues. CDR1 and CDR2 (germline): SQVTM, ANQGSEA. The V gene lost 5 bases and the J gene lost 3 bases, with 16 bases spanning the gap. The CDR3 reads CSVPDGARDYGYTF. The CDR3 DNA follows: TGCAGCGTTCCAGACGGGGCACGAGACTATGGCTACACCTTC.

V usage is TRBV15 and J usage is TRBJ2-7, with D uncertain. V was pared by 0 bases and J by 3 bases, with 9 bases between. The CDR3 contains 14 residues. The germline V gene has CDR1 LNHNV and CDR2 YYDKDF (reference sequence). Here the CDR3 DNA reads TGTGCCACCAGCAGAGATTATGGCAGCTACGAGCAGTACTTC. This translates into CATSRDYGSYEQYF.

The gene calls are TRBV5-1 and TRBJ2-2; D perhaps matches TRBD1 (6 bases). V lost 5 bases and J lost 1, with 12 bases in between. The CDR3 extends over 15 amino acids. Germline lookup yields CDR1 SGHRS and CDR2 YFSETQ. CDR3 nucleotide sequence: TGCGCCAGCAGTACCGGGACATTGAACACCGGGGAGCTGTTTTTT. Residues: CASSTGTLNTGELFF. The variable domain in full, completed from reference TRBV5-1 and TRBJ2-2, reads KAGVTQTPRYLIKTRGQQVTLSCSPISGHRSVSWYQQTPGQGLQFLFEYFSETQRNKGNFPGRFSGRQFSNSRSEMNVSTLELGDSALYLCASSTGTLNTGELFFGEGSRLTVL.

This rearrangement joins TRBV11-3 to TRBJ2-2, with D perhaps matching TRBD2 (5 bases). This CDR3 contains 16 residues. Germline V gene sequence: CDR1 SGHNT, CDR2 YENEEA. V was pared by 5 bases and J by 5 bases, with 18 bases between. CDR3 DNA sequence: TGTGCCAGCAGCCCCGGGGAGTCCATATTGACCGGGGAGCTGTTTTTT. This sequence encodes CASSPGESILTGELFF.

The rearrangement uses TRBV7-9 and TRBJ2-7; D call uncertain. This CDR3 contains 17 residues. Germline lookup yields CDR1 SEHNR and CDR2 FQNEAQ (reference sequence). The V end was cut by 1 base, the J end by 2 bases, with 18 bases between. This CDR3 is CASSLVLASRSTYEQYF. In nucleotides, the CDR3 is TGTGCCAGCAGCTTAGTACTTGCTAGTCGTTCCACCTACGAGCAGTACTTC.

The rearrangement joins TRBV7-3 to TRBJ2-2; D is uncertain. The germline V gene has CDR1 SGHTA and CDR2 FQGTGA. The CDR3 has 13 residues. The V and J ends lost 5 bases and 7 bases respectively, with 11 bases between them. The CDR3 sequence is CASSPRVGGELFF. CDR3 coding DNA: TGTGCCAGCAGCCCCCGAGTTGGCGGGGAGCTGTTTTTT. Together with reference TRBV7-3 and TRBJ2-2, the CDR3 gives the full variable domain: GAGVSQTPSNKVTEKGKYVELRCDPISGHTALYWYRQSLGQGPEFLIYFQGTGAADDSGLPNDRFFAVRPEGSVSTLKIQRTERGDSAVYLCASSPRVGGELFFGEGSRLTVL.

This clone has just one count. The genes are TRBV6-6 and TRBJ2-1; 7 bases are a match to TRBD2. The CDR3 sequence is 16 residues long. V was clipped by 0 bases and J by 3 bases; unmatched bases: 5. Germline CDR1 reads MNHNY; CDR2 reads SVGAGI (reference sequence). The CDR3: CASSYSGGTIYNEQFF. CDR3 DNA: TGTGCCAGCAGTTACTCGGGGGGGACCATCTACAATGAGCAGTTCTTC.

This chain uses TRBV19 with TRBJ2-7; 8 bases line up with TRBD2. The germline V gene has CDR1 LNHDA and CDR2 SQIVND (reference sequence). After removal of 10 bases from V and 4 bases from J, the junction contained 9 bases not matched to a gene. This CDR3 comprises 13 residues. The CDR3 nucleotides read TGTGCCACCTCCCCCGGCGGGAGGTACGAGCAGTACTTC. Its protein is CATSPGGRYEQYF.

This clone was seen a single time. The rearrangement links TRBV12-5 to TRBJ2-1; TRBD2 agrees at 11 bases. This CDR3 contains 16 residues. Germline V gene lookup returns CDR1 LGHNT and CDR2 FRNRAP. V trimming: 1 base; J trimming: 5 bases; junction bases outside the gene matches: 4. For the CDR3, the DNA is TGTGCTAGTGGTTTGGCGCCGGGACTAGCGGACAATGAGCAGTTCTTC. Encoded protein: CASGLAPGLADNEQFF.

The V gene is TRBV6-6, the J gene TRBJ1-2; TRBD1 is a possible D gene (6 bases). Per the germline V gene, CDR1 is MNHNY and CDR2 is SVGAGI (reference sequence). CDR3 size: 13 residues. Trimming took 5 bases from V and 7 from J, leaving 14 bases between them. Written as DNA, the CDR3 is TGTGCCAGCAGTGACCCACCCAGGGGTGGCTACACCTTC. It translates to CASSDPPRGGYTF.

The chain uses TRBV2 and TRBJ2-3; TRBD2 aligns across 7 bases. In germline, CDR1 is SNHLY, CDR2 FYNNEI. The CDR3 has 14 residues. The V gene end was trimmed by 4 bases and the J gene end by 2 bases; junction bases not matched to a gene: 3. CDR3 nucleotide sequence: TGTGCCAGCAGTGGGGCGGGAGACACAGATACGCAGTATTTT. Amino acid sequence: CASSGAGDTDTQYF.

This chain links TRBV7-2 with TRBJ2-7, with D tentatively TRBD1 (5 bases). The CDR3 totals 13 residues. V was clipped by 5 bases and J by 1 base, with 9 bases between them. Germline V CDR1 and CDR2: SGHTA, FQGNSA. CDR3 DNA: TGTGCCAGCAGCAGCAGGGTTTCCTACGAGCAGTACTTC. Translated: CASSSRVSYEQYF.

The chain uses TRBV6-6 and TRBJ2-5, with 10 bases matching TRBD1. The germline V gene has CDR1 MNHNY and CDR2 SVGAGI (reference sequence). This CDR3 comprises 14 residues. J lost 5 bases, V lost 5 bases, and 5 bases had no gene match. The CDR3 loop reads CASSPGTGVETQYF. In DNA form, the CDR3 reads TGTGCCAGCAGTCCCGGGACAGGGGTCGAGACCCAGTACTTC.

This rearrangement joins TRBV9 to TRBJ2-2, with TRBD2 matching 7 bases. The CDR3 sequence is 15 residues long. V lost 4 bases, J lost 2 bases, and 5 bases stayed unmatched. The germline CDR1 and CDR2 sequences are SGDLS and YYNGEE. This CDR3 reads CASSLLAFNTGELFF. The CDR3 DNA sequence: TGTGCCAGCAGCCTACTAGCGTTCAACACCGGGGAGCTGTTTTTT.

This chain connects TRBV5-1 to TRBJ1-2, with D maybe TRBD1 (5 bases). Germline assignment: CDR1 SGHRS and CDR2 YFSETQ. CDR3 length equals 14 residues. Trimming shortened V by 0 bases and J by 8 bases, and 14 bases separated the two germline ends. The CDR3 protein is CASSLAPGGLGYTF. CDR3 DNA: TGCGCCAGCAGCTTGGCGCCCGGGGGTTTGGGCTACACCTTC.

The gene calls are TRBV5-4 and TRBJ1-2, with D uncertain. Per the germline V gene, CDR1 is SGHNT and CDR2 is YYREEE (reference sequence). The CDR3 extends over 13 amino acids. Trimming pared 5 bases from V and 8 bases from J, leaving 16 bases between. The CDR3 DNA sequence: TGTGCCAGCAGGTCTATTGAAGGTTGGGGCTACACCTTC. This sequence encodes CASRSIEGWGYTF.

About this clone: One end of the junction is discordant with germline, which a read error may explain. The rearrangement joins TRBV7-2 to TRBJ2-7; 7 positions match TRBD1. Per germline, CDR1 SGHTA and CDR2 FQGNSA. The CDR3 runs 13 residues. CDR3: CASSLARQGVNSF. The CDR3 DNA follows: TGTGCCAGCAGCTTAGCTCGGCAGGGGGTTAATTCGTTC.

As for this clone: Other DNA sequences in the same sample also yield this CDR3. The rearrangement links TRBV19 to TRBJ1-5; 7 nucleotides line up with TRBD1. The ends lost 1 base at V and 4 bases at J; junction bases unmatched: 4. Per the germline V gene, CDR1 is LNHDA and CDR2 is SQIVND (reference sequence). The CDR3 has 15 residues. Here the CDR3 reads CASSIGQGLNQPQHF. The DNA for the CDR3 is TGTGCCAGTAGTATAGGACAGGGCCTGAATCAGCCCCAGCATTTT.

This clone was seen only once. The chain carries TRBV7-2 and TRBJ1-1, with D possibly matching TRBD1 (6 bases). The CDR3 loop spans 14 amino acids. Trimming pared 6 bases from V and 6 bases from J, leaving 17 bases between. Germline V gene sequence: CDR1 SGHTA, CDR2 FQGNSA. CDR3 loop: CASRLTGGVPEAFF. The CDR3 region has the DNA TGTGCCAGCAGGCTGACAGGAGGGGTCCCTGAAGCTTTCTTT.

Only one count was recorded for this clone. The chain joins TRBV19 to TRBJ2-5; D gene unclear. The CDR3 contains 18 residues. The germline V gene encodes CDR1 LNHDA and CDR2 SQIVND (reference sequence). Trimming removed 5 bases at V and 5 bases at J, with 27 bases between. CDR3 protein: CASSPWVQSNSAWETQYF. The CDR3 nucleotides are TGTGCCAGTAGTCCCTGGGTTCAGTCGAATTCGGCGTGGGAGACCCAGTACTTC. Variable domain in full (rest from reference TRBV19 and TRBJ2-5): DGGITQSPKYLFRKEGQNVTLSCEQNLNHDAMYWYRQDPGQGLRLIYYSQIVNDFQKGDIAEGYSVSREKKESFPLTVTSAQKNPTAFYLCASSPWVQSNSAWETQYFGPGTRLLVL.

V gene TRBV29-1 combines with J gene TRBJ1-1; D perhaps matches TRBD1 (6 bases). The V end lost 5 bases, the J end lost 3 bases, and 13 bases lay between the germline ends. This CDR3 contains 13 residues. CDR1 SQVTM and CDR2 ANQGSEA come from the germline V gene. This CDR3 is CSVSTGGDTEAFF. DNA of the CDR3: TGCAGCGTTTCTACGGGGGGCGACACTGAAGCTTTCTTT. Variable domain in full (rest from reference TRBV29-1 and TRBJ1-1): SAVISQKPSRDICQRGTSLTIQCQVDSQVTMMFWYRQQPGQSLTLIATANQGSEATYESGFVIDKFPISRPNLTFSTLTVSNMSPEDSSIYLCSVSTGGDTEAFFGQGTRLTVV.

The chain carries TRBV5-5 and TRBJ2-7; the D is unclear. Germline V gene sequence: CDR1 SGHKS, CDR2 YYEKEE (reference sequence). The V end was cut by 0 bases, the J end by 3 bases, with 7 bases between. The CDR3 runs 13 residues. The CDR3 DNA is TGTGCCAGCAGCTTGGCACGGATCTACGAGCAGTACTTC. Translated: CASSLARIYEQYF. Full variable domain (rest looked up from reference TRBV5-5 and TRBJ2-7): DAGVTQSPTHLIKTRGQQVTLRCSPISGHKSVSWYQQVLGQGPQFIFQYYEKEERGRGNFPDRFSARQFPNYSSELNVNALLLGDSALYLCASSLARIYEQYFGPGTRLTVT.

The chain couples TRBV2 to TRBJ2-5; possible D gene TRBD2, 5 bases. The J call may be in error: the DNA end matches TRBJ2-7 better. CDR3 length: 13 amino acids. The V gene's germline CDR1 is SNHLY and CDR2 FYNNEI. The DNA of the CDR3 is TGTGCCAGCAGTGGAGGGAGCTCCTACGAGCAGTACTTC. Translating it yields CASSGGSSYEQYF.

The chain uses TRBV28 and TRBJ1-3; no clear D gene. Germline lookup yields CDR1 MDHEN and CDR2 SYDVKM. With 11 bases removed from V and 2 bases from J, the gap between germline ends came to 13 bases. The CDR3 consists of 13 residues. The CDR3 nucleotides read TGTGCCGGGAGCAGAAAAACTGGAAACACCATATATTTT. Translated: CAGSRKTGNTIYF.

This clone turned up a few times. V and J are TRBV27 and TRBJ2-7, with D perhaps matching TRBD2 (5 bases). The CDR3 has 16 amino acids. V gave up 4 bases and J gave up 3 bases, with 19 bases separating them. The V gene's germline CDR1 is MNHEY and CDR2 SMNVEV (reference sequence). This CDR3 reads CASSSNDFRGGYEQYF. The DNA of the CDR3 is TGTGCCAGCAGTTCCAACGATTTTCGGGGTGGCTACGAGCAGTACTTC.